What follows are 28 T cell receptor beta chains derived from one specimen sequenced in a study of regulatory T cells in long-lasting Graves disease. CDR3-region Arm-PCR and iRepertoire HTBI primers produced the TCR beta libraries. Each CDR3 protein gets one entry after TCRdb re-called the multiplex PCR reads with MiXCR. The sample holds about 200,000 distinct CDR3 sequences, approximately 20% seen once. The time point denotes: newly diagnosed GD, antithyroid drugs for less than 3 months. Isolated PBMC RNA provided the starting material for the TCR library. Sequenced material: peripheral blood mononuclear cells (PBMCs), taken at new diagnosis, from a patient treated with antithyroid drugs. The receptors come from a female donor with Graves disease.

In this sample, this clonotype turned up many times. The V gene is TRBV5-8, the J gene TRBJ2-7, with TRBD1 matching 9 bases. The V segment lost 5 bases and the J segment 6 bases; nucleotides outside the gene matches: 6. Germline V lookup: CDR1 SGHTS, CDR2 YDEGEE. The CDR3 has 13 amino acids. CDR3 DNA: TGTGCCAGCAGTAGGGACAGGGTCCTCGAGCAGTACTTC. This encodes CASSRDRVLEQYF.

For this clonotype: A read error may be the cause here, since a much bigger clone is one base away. CDR3 residues: CAGSSDSPLHF. The CDR3 DNA is TGTGCCGGCAGTTCGGATTCACCCCTCCACTTT. The chain combines TRBV12-3 or TRBV12-4 with TRBJ1-6; the D is unclear. This CDR3 has 11 residues.

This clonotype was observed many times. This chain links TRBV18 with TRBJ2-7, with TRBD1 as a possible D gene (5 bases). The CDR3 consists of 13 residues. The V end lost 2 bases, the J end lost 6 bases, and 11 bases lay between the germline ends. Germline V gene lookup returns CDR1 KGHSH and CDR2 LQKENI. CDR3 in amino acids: CASSPGAQGEQYF. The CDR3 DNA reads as TGTGCCAGCTCACCAGGGGCTCAAGGCGAGCAGTACTTC. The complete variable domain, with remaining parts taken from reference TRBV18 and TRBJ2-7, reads NAGVMQNPRHLVRRRGQEARLRCSPMKGHSHVYWYRQLPEEGLKFMVYLQKENIIDESGMPKERFSAEFPKEGPSILRIQQVVRGDSAAYFCASSPGAQGEQYFGPGTRLTVT.

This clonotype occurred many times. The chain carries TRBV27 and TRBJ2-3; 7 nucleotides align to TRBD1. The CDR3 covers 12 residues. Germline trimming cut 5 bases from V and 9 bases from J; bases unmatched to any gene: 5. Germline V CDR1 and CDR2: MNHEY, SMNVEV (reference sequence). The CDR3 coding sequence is TGTGCCAGCAGTGTAATGGGACAGACGCAGTATTTT. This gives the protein CASSVMGQTQYF.

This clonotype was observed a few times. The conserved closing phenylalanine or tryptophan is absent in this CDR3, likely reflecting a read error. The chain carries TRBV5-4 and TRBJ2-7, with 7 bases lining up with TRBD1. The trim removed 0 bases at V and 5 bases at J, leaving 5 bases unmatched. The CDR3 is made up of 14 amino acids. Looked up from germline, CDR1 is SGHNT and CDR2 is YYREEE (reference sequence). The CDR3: CASSLGGTANEQYL. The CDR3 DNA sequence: TGTGCCAGCAGCTTGGGTGGGACAGCAAACGAGCAGTACCTC.

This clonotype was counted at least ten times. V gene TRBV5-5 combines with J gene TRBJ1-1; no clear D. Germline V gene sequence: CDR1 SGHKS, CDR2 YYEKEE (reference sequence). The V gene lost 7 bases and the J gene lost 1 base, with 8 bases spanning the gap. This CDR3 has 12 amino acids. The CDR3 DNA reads TGTGCCAGCTGGGGAGAGAACACTGAAGCTTTCTTT. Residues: CASWGENTEAFF.

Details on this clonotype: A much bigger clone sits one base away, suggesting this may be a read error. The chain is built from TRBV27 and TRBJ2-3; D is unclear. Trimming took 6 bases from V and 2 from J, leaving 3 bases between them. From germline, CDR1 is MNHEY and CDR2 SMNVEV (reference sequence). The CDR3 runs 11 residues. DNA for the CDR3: TGTGCCAGCAGAAACACAGATACGCAGTATTTT. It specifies CASRNTDTQYF.

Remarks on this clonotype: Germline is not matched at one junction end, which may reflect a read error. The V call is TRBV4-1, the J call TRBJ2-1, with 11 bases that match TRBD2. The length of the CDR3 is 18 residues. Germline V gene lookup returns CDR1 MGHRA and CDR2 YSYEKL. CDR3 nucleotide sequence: TGCGTCAGCAGCCAAGATCTAGCGGGAGGACCAACCTACAATGAGCAGTTCTTC. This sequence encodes CVSSQDLAGGPTYNEQFF.

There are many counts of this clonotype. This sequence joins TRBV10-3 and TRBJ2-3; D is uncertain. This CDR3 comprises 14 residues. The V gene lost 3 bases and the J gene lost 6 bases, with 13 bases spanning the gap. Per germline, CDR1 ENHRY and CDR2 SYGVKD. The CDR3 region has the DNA TGTGCCATCAGTGACCCCCCGGTCTCCGATACGCAGTATTTT. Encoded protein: CAISDPPVSDTQYF.

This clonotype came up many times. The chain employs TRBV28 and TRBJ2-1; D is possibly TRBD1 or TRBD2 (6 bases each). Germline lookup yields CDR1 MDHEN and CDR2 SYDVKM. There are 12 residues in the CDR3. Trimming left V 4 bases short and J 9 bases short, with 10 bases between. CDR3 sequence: CASSSRGGEQFF. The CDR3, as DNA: TGTGCCAGCAGTTCCAGGGGAGGTGAGCAGTTCTTC. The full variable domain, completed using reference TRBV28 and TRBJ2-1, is DVKVTQSSRYLVKRTGEKVFLECVQDMDHENMFWYRQDPGLGLRLIYFSYDVKMKEKGDIPEGYSVSREKKERFSLILESASTNQTSMYLCASSSRGGEQFFGPGTRLTVL.

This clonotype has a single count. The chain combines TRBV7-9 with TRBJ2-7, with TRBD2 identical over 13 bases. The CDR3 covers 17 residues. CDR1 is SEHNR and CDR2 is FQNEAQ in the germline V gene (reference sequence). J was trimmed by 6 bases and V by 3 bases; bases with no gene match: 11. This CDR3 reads CASSFSGLAGDLGEQYF. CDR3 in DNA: TGTGCCAGCAGCTTTTCCGGACTAGCGGGAGATCTGGGCGAGCAGTACTTC.

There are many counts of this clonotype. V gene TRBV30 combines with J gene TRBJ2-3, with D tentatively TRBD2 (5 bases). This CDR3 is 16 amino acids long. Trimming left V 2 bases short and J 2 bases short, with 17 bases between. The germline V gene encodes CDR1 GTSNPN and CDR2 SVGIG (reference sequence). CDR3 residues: CAWSPLSEADTDTQYF. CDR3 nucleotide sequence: TGTGCCTGGAGTCCTCTCTCGGAGGCCGACACAGATACGCAGTATTTT.

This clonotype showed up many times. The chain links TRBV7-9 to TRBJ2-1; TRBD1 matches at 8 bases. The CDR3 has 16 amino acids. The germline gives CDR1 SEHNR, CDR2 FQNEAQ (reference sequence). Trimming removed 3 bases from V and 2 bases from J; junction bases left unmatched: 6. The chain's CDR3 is CASSFRQGTPYNEQFF. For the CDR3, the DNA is TGTGCCAGCAGCTTCCGACAGGGGACTCCCTACAATGAGCAGTTCTTC.

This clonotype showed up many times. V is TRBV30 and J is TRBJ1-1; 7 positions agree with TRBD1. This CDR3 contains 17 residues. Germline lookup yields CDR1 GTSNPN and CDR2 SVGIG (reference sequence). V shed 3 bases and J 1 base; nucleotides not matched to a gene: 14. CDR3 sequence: CAWSAPPTGTANTEAFF. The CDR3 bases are TGTGCCTGGAGCGCCCCCCCAACCGGGACAGCGAACACTGAAGCTTTCTTT.

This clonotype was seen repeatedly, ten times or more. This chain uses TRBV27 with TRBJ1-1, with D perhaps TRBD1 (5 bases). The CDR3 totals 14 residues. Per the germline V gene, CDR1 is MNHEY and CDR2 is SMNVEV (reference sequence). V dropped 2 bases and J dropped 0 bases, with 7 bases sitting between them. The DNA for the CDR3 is TGTGCCAGCAGTTTACAGGGTGTGAACACTGAAGCTTTCTTT. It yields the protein CASSLQGVNTEAFF.

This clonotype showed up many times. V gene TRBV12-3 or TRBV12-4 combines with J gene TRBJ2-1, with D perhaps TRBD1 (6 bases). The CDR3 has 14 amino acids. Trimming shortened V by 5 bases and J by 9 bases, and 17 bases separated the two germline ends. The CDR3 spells CASSDHRVEGEQFF. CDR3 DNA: TGTGCCAGCAGTGACCACAGGGTCGAAGGTGAGCAGTTCTTC.

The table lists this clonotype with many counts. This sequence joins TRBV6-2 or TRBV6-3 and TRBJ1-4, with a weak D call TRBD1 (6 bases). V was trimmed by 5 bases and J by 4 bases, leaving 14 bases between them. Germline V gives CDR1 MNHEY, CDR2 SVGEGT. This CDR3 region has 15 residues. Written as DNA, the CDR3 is TGTGCCAGCAGTGCCTCGGGACAACTTAATGAAAAACTGTTTTTT. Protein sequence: CASSASGQLNEKLFF.

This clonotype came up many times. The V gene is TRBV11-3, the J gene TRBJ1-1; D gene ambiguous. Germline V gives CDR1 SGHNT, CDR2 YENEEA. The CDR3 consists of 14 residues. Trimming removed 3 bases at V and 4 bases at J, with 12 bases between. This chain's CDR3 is CASSFTAASTEAFF. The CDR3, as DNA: TGTGCCAGCAGCTTCACCGCCGCGAGCACTGAAGCTTTCTTT. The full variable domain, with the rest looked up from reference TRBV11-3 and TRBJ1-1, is EAGVVQSPRYKIIEKKQPVAFWCNPISGHNTLYWYLQNLGQGPELLIRYENEEAVDDSQLPKDRFSAERLKGVDSTLKIQPAELGDSAVYLCASSFTAASTEAFFGQGTRLTVV.

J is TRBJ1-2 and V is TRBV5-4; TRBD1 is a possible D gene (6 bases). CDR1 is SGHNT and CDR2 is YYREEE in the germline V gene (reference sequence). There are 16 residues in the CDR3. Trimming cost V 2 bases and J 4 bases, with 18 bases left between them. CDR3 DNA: TGTGCCAGCAGCTTCGGTACAGGGAGGGGCGGCTATGGCTACACCTTC. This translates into CASSFGTGRGGYGYTF.

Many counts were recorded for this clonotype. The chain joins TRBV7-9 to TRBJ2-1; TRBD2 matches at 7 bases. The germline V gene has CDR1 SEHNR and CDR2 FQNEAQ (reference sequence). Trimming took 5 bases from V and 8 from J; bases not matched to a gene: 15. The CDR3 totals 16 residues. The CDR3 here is CASSPSSPAGWDEQFF. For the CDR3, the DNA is TGTGCCAGCAGCCCATCCAGCCCAGCGGGATGGGATGAGCAGTTCTTC.

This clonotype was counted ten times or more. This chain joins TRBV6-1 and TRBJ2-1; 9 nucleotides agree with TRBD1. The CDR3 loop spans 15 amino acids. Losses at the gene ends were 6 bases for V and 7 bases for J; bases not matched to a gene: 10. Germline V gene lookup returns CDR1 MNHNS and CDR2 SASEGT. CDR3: CASSSGQGRRNEQFF. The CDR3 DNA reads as TGTGCCAGCAGCTCCGGACAGGGGCGCAGGAATGAGCAGTTCTTC.

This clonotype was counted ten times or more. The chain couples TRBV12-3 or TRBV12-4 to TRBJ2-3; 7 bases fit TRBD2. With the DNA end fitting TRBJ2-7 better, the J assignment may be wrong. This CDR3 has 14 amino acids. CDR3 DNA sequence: TGTGCCAGCACCCTCACGGGGGGCTCCTACGAGCAGTACTTC. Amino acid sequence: CASTLTGGSYEQYF.

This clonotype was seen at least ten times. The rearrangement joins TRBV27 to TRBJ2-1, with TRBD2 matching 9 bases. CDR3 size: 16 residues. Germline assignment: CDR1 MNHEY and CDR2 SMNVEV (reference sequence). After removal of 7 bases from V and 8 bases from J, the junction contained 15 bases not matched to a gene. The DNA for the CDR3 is TGTGCCAGCACCTTGGGACGAGGCGGGAGGGCCCATGAGCAGTTCTTC. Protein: CASTLGRGGRAHEQFF.

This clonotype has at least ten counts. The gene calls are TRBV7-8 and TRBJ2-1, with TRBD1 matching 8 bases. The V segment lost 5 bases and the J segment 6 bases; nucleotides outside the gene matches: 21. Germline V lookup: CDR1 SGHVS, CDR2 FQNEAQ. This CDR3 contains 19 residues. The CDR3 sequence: CASSRDRGVGYTKANEQFF. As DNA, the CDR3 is TGTGCCAGCAGCCGCGACAGGGGCGTAGGCTATACGAAGGCCAATGAGCAGTTCTTC.

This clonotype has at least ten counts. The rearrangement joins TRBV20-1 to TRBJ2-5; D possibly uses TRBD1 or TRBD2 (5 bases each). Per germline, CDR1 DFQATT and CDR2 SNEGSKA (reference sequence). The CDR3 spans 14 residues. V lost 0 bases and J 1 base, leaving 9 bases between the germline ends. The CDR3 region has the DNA TGCAGTGCTAGAGATGGGACGGCCCAAGAGACCCAGTACTTC. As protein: CSARDGTAQETQYF.

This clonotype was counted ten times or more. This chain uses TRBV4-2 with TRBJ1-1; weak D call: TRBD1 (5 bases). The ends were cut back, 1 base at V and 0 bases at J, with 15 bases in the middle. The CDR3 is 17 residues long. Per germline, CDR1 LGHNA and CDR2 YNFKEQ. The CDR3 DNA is TGTGCCAGCAGCCAAGCGATACGGAACAGGATGAACACTGAAGCTTTCTTT. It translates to CASSQAIRNRMNTEAFF.

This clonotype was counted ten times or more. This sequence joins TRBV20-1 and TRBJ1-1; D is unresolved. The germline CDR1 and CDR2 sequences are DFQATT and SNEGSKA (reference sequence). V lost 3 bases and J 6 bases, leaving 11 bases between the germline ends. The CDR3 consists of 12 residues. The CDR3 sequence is CSARSEGAEAFF. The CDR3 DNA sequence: TGCAGTGCTAGGTCGGAGGGCGCTGAAGCTTTCTTT.

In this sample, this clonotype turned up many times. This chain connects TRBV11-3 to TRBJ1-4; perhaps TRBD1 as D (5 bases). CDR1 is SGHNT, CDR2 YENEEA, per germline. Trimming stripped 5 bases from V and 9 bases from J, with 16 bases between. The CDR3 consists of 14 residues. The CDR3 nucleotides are TGTGCCAGCAGCCCCCGGGACGGGGCGAAAAAACTGTTTTTT. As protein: CASSPRDGAKKLFF. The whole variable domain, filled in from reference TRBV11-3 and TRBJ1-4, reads EAGVVQSPRYKIIEKKQPVAFWCNPISGHNTLYWYLQNLGQGPELLIRYENEEAVDDSQLPKDRFSAERLKGVDSTLKIQPAELGDSAVYLCASSPRDGAKKLFFGSGTQLSVL.